This T cell receptor (beta chain) was obtained from a study of cytomegalovirus exposure and HLA in healthy donors. Overall study results and limits: Presence/absence analyses supposed approximately even sequencing depth among donors. The productive fraction for most TCR beta V segments was about 90% or about 30% in an earlier analysis.

The V gene's germline CDR1 is SNHLY and CDR2 FYNNEI. The germline V and J ends were trimmed by 6 bases and 7 bases, with 9 bases remaining between them. The CDR3 contains 11 residues. For this clone: No antigen is known for it.

The study ran its PCR with 60 Vbeta and 13 Jbeta primers. The assay was immunoSEQ multiplex PCR, and TCRdb's table has in-frame clones only and misses some. Of about 150,000 clones listed, more than 75% are singletons. This TCR came from a male donor in good health and CMV-seronegative. Source material: PBMCs. This chain joins TRBV2 and TRBJ2-5; D call uncertain. CDR3 nucleotides: TGTGCCAGCAGCAGCGCCGCGACCCAGTACTTC. It codes for CASSSAATQYF.